Below, one T cell receptor beta chain is given with its context. This sample was taken from a study of shared clonotypes between healthy human individuals. The assay was immunoSEQ multiplex PCR, and TCRdb's table has in-frame clones only and misses some. The sample yields around 2.5 million clones, over 85% seen once. Trimming removed 4 bases from V and 11 bases from J, with 11 bases in between. Per the germline V gene, CDR1 is MNHNY and CDR2 is SVGAGI (reference sequence). The CDR3 has 11 residues. This chain connects TRBV6-6 to TRBJ1-1; D unresolved. The source is a man in his late teens or twenties in good health. Some clones in this sample may be carry-over from other donors' samples. What was sequenced was naive CD4+ T cells from PBMCs. Subset reported: CD45RA+ positively selected. The CDR3 is CASSFTTGAFF. CDR3 DNA: TGTGCCAGCAGTTTTACGACTGGGGCTTTCTTT.